This T cell receptor (beta chain) was observed in a study of T cell responses to AZD1222 COVID-19 vaccine. Study-wide findings and caveats: Spike-wide coverage was observed for vaccine-associated CD4 TCRs, with dominant responses at 160-218 and 743-854. Females made up more of the donors, who were largely white British, and clonal diversity may have come out too low. Just five to seven people given AZD1222 tested seropositive at baseline. Vaccination with two AZD1222 doses was followed by a rise in Spike-specific TCR breadth and depth.

This clone occurred once. What it binds is not known. TCRdb's table, derived via immunoSEQ multiplex PCR, lists solely in-frame clones and lacks some. Seen here are some 120,000 clones, 80% to 95% observed once, and the top ten hold around 4.4%. V was trimmed by 0 bases and J by 3 bases, leaving 9 bases between them. The CDR3 consists of 15 residues. From germline, CDR1 is SGHDN and CDR2 FVKESK. Material: peripheral blood, obtained 28 days after the second dose of the MenACWY control vaccine. This chain joins TRBV14 and TRBJ2-1; D is perhaps TRBD1 (5 bases). The clonotype originates from an adult who received the MenACWY meningococcal vaccine as a control. CDR3: CASSQDSGFYNEQFF. In DNA, the CDR3 is TGTGCCAGCAGCCAAGATTCAGGGTTCTACAATGAGCAGTTCTTC.